The source of this TCR beta chain is a study of spatial heterogeneity in lung cancer. The overall study: Detection of beta-chain sequences consistently exceeded that of alpha-chain sequences.

TCRdb recomputed calls from the 5' RACE reads with MiXCR, one row per CDR3 protein. The repertoire has some 39,000 distinct CDR3 sequences, around 6.8% of them found once; the top ten carry 43%. This clonotype was seen at least ten times. The V and J ends lost 8 bases and 9 bases, in that order; junction bases with no gene match: 8. There are 14 residues in the CDR3. CDR1 and CDR2 from the germline V gene are MNHEY and SVGAGI. Time point given: sample taken at primary tumor resection. Unsorted whole RNA from tumor, nontumor lung or frozen PBMC underwent sequencing. This TCR was sampled from a female donor with early-stage non-small cell lung cancer. The sequencing here drew on PBMCs, taken at surgery. The rearrangement joins TRBV6-5 to TRBJ2-1, with TRBD1 matching 12 bases. The CDR3 region is CASGTGTGGPEQFF. In nucleotides, the CDR3 is TGTGCCAGCGGGACCGGGACAGGGGGCCCTGAGCAGTTCTTC.